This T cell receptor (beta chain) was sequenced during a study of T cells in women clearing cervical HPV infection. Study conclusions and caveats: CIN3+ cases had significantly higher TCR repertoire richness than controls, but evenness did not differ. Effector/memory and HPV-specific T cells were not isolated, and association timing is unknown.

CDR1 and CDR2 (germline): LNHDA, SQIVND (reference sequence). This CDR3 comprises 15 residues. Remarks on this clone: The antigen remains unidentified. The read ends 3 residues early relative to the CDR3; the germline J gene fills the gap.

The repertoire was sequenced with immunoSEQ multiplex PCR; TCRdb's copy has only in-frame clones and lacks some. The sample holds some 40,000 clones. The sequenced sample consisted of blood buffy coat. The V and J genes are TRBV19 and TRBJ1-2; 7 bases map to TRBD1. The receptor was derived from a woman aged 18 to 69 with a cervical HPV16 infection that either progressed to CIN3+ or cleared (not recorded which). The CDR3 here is CASSPGGPPRDDYTF. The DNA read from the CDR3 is TGTGCCAGTAGTCCAGGGGGACCCCCGCGGGATGAC.